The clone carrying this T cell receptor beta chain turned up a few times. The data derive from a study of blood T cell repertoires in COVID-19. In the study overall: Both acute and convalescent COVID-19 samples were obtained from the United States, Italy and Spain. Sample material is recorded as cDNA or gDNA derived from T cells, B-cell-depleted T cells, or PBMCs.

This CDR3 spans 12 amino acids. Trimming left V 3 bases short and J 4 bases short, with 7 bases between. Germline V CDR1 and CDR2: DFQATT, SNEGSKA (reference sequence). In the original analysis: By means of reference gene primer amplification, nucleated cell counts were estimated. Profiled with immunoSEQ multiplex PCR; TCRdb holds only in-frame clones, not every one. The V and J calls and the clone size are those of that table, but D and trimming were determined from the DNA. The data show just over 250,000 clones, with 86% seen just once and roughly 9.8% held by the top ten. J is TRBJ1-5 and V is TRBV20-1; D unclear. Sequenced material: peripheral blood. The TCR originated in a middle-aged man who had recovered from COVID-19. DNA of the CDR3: TGCAGTGCTAGTTCTCGGAATCAGCCCCAGCATTTT. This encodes CSASSRNQPQHF.